This is a list of T cell receptor beta chains from one sample in a study of identical twins. TCRdb redid the calling of the 5' RACE reads with MiXCR, one entry per CDR3 protein. Of a few hundred thousand distinct CDR3 sequences detected, roughly 10% appear once; the ten largest clones hold about 9.1%. The sample comprised naive T cells sorted from blood. These TCRs come from a woman aged 50 to 60 in good health. Both conserved end residues are part of each CDR3. Fields, in order: J gene, clone size, D gene, CDR3 length, V gene, CDR3 DNA, CDR3 protein. The D gene is left open where the match is weak. Not every row has a clone size; where given, it reads once, few, many or a size class.

j_call: TRBJ1-2; clone_size: .; d_call: .; cdr3_length: 15; v_call: TRBV29-1; cdr3_nt: TGCAGCGTCACCGGAGGCAGGGGAGATAACTATGGCTACACCTTC; cdr3_aa: CSVTGGRGDNYGYTF
j_call: TRBJ2-5; clone_size: many; d_call: TRBD2; cdr3_length: 14; v_call: TRBV7-2; cdr3_nt: TGTGCCAGCAGAGCTACTAGCGGAAAAGAGACCCAGTACTTC; cdr3_aa: CASRATSGKETQYF
j_call: TRBJ1-2; clone_size: few; d_call: TRBD1; cdr3_length: 13; v_call: TRBV28; cdr3_nt: TGTGCCAGCAGAGGACAGGGAAACTATGGCTACACCTTC; cdr3_aa: CASRGQGNYGYTF
j_call: TRBJ1-5; clone_size: many; d_call: .; cdr3_length: 14; v_call: TRBV18; cdr3_nt: TGTGCCAGCTCACAGAGAGGGAAGGATCAGCCCCAGCATTTT; cdr3_aa: CASSQRGKDQPQHF
j_call: TRBJ1-3; clone_size: .; d_call: .; cdr3_length: 13; v_call: TRBV27; cdr3_nt: TGTGCCAGCAGCACGGGGGAGAGGCACACCATATATTTT; cdr3_aa: CASSTGERHTIYF
j_call: TRBJ2-1; clone_size: .; d_call: TRBD2; cdr3_length: 14; v_call: TRBV3-1; cdr3_nt: TGTGCCAGCAGCCAAAGTTCCGTAGCGGGAGAGCAGTTCTTC; cdr3_aa: CASSQSSVAGEQFF
j_call: TRBJ2-7; clone_size: few; d_call: .; cdr3_length: 16; v_call: TRBV5-1; cdr3_nt: TGCGCCAGCAGCTTGGCCGGTTCCAGGGCAAGTTACGAGCAGTACTTC; cdr3_aa: CASSLAGSRASYEQYF
j_call: TRBJ2-1; clone_size: .; d_call: .; cdr3_length: 15; v_call: TRBV5-1; cdr3_nt: TGCGCCAGCACAGGTATGGGTACGGCCTACAATGAGCAGTTCTTC; cdr3_aa: CASTGMGTAYNEQFF
j_call: TRBJ1-2; clone_size: many; d_call: TRBD1; cdr3_length: 14; v_call: TRBV12-3/TRBV12-4; cdr3_nt: TGTGCCAGCAGTCCCACCGGGACAGGGAAAGGCTACACCTTC; cdr3_aa: CASSPTGTGKGYTF
j_call: TRBJ2-4; clone_size: .; d_call: .; cdr3_length: 14; v_call: TRBV7-2; cdr3_nt: TGTGCCAGCAGCTTAGCCCGGGAGCGAAACATTCAGTACTTC; cdr3_aa: CASSLARERNIQYF
j_call: TRBJ1-1; clone_size: many; d_call: .; cdr3_length: 12; v_call: TRBV4-1; cdr3_nt: TGCGCCAGCAGCCAAGATCGGACTGAAGCTTTCTTT; cdr3_aa: CASSQDRTEAFF
j_call: TRBJ1-5; clone_size: few; d_call: .; cdr3_length: 15; v_call: TRBV5-1; cdr3_nt: TGCGCCAGCAGCTTGGAAGGGACGGTCGGTCAGCCCCAGCATTTT; cdr3_aa: CASSLEGTVGQPQHF
j_call: TRBJ2-1; clone_size: few; d_call: TRBD2; cdr3_length: 18; v_call: TRBV5-6; cdr3_nt: TGTGCCAGCAGCTTGGAGACTAGCGGGAGTTCTTCCTACAATGAGCAGTTCTTC; cdr3_aa: CASSLETSGSSSYNEQFF
j_call: TRBJ2-1; clone_size: .; d_call: .; cdr3_length: 13; v_call: TRBV20-1; cdr3_nt: TGCAGTGCTCGGGGGCCCCACATCAATGAGCAGTTCTTC; cdr3_aa: CSARGPHINEQFF
j_call: TRBJ2-2; clone_size: many; d_call: TRBD2; cdr3_length: 20; v_call: TRBV4-1; cdr3_nt: TGCGCCAGCAGCCAATCGGGACTAGCGGGAGGGCCAAGAAGAACCGGGGAGCTGTTTTTT; cdr3_aa: CASSQSGLAGGPRRTGELFF
j_call: TRBJ1-5; clone_size: many; d_call: .; cdr3_length: 15; v_call: TRBV28; cdr3_nt: TGTGCCATCGAAAGGGGGGGTTATAGCAATCAGCCCCAGCATTTT; cdr3_aa: CAIERGGYSNQPQHF
j_call: TRBJ1-5; clone_size: .; d_call: .; cdr3_length: 17; v_call: TRBV5-4; cdr3_nt: TGTGCCAGCAGAGTGAGGGGTACAAAAACAGACAATCAGCCCCAGCATTTT; cdr3_aa: CASRVRGTKTDNQPQHF
j_call: TRBJ2-1; clone_size: .; d_call: TRBD1; cdr3_length: 15; v_call: TRBV25-1; cdr3_nt: TGTGCCAGCAGTGCTAGGACAGGGGGCTACAATGAGCAGTTCTTC; cdr3_aa: CASSARTGGYNEQFF